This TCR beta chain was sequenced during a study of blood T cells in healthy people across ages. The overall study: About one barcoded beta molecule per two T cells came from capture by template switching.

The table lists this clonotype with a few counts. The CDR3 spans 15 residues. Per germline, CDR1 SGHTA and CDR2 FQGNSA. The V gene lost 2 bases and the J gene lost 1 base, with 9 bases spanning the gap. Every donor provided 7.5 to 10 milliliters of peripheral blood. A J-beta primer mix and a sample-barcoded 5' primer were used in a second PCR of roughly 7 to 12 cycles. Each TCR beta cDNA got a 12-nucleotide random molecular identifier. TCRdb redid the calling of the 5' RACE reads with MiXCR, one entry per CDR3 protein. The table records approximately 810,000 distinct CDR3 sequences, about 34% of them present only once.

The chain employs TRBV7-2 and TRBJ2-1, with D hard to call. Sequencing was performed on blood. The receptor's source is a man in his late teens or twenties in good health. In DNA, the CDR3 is TGTGCCAGCAGCTTAAGACCAGTTTCCTACAATGAGCAGTTCTTC. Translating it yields CASSLRPVSYNEQFF.